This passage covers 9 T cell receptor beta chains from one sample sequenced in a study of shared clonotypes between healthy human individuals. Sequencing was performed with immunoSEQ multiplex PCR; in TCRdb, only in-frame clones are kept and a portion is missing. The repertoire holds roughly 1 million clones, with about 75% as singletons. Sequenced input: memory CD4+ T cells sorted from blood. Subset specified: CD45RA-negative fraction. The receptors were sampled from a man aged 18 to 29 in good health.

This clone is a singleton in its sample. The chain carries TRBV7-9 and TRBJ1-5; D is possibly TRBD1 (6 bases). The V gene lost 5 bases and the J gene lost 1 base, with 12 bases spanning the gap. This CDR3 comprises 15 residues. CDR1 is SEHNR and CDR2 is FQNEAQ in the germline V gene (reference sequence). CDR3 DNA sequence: TGTGCCAGCAGCGGGGGGACAAGCAGCAATCAGCCCCAGCATTTT. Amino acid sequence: CASSGGTSSNQPQHF.

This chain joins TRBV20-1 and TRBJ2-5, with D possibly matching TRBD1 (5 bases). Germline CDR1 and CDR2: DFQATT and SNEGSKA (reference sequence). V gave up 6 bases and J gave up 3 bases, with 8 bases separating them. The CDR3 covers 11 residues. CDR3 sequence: CSASGKETQYF. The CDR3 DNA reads TGCAGTGCATCAGGGAAAGAGACCCAGTACTTC.

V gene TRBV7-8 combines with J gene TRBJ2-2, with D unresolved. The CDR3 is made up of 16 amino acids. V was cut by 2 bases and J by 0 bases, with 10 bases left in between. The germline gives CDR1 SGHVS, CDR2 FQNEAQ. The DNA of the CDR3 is TGTGCCAGCAGCTTAAGGACGGCTGCGAACACCGGGGAGCTGTTTTTT. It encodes CASSLRTAANTGELFF.

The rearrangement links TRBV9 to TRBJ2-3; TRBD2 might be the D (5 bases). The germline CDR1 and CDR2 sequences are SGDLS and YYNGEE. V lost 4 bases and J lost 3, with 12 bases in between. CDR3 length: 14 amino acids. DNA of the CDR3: TGTGCCAGCAGCTACGGGGTGGAAACAGATACGCAGTATTTT. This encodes CASSYGVETDTQYF. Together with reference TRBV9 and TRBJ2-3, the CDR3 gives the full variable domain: DSGVTQTPKHLITATGQRVTLRCSPRSGDLSVYWYQQSLDQGLQFLIQYYNGEERAKGNILERFSAQQFPDLHSELNLSSLELGDSALYFCASSYGVETDTQYFGPGTRLTVL.

This chain's CDR3 is CASSDISGQGYNEQFF. In DNA form, the CDR3 reads TGTGCCAGCAGTGATATCTCGGGACAGGGCTACAATGAGCAGTTCTTC. The rearrangement links TRBV25-1 to TRBJ2-1; 9 bases are a match to TRBD1. This CDR3 is 16 amino acids long. Germline CDR1 is MGHDK and CDR2 is SYGVNS. V lost 3 bases and J lost 3; bases outside the gene matches: 6.

CDR3 nucleotides: TGTGCCAGCAGTGGGTCCGGGGCCTACGAGCAGTACTTC. Its translation: CASSGSGAYEQYF. The chain is built from TRBV6-5 and TRBJ2-7, with D maybe TRBD2 (5 bases). The germline CDR1 and CDR2 sequences are MNHEY and SVGAGI. This CDR3 has 13 residues. Trimming stripped 5 bases from V and 2 bases from J, with 10 bases between.

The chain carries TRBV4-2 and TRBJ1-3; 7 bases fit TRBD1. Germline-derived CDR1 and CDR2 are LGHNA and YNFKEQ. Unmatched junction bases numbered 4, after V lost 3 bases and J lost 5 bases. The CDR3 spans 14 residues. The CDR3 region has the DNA TGTGCCAGCAGCCAGCCGACAGGGCGAAACACCATATATTTT. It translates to CASSQPTGRNTIYF.

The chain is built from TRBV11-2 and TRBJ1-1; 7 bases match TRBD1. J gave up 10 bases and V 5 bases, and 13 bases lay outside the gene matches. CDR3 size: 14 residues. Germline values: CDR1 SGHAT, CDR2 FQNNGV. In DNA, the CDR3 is TGTGCCAGCAGCCCAAACAGGGGCCTCCAACTAGCTTTCTTT. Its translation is CASSPNRGLQLAFF.

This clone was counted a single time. The CDR3 region has the DNA TGCGCCAGCAGCCCAAAGGTAGGGGGGCCCCAGCATTTT. Protein product: CASSPKVGGPQHF. The V gene is TRBV4-1, the J gene TRBJ1-5; TRBD1 might be the D (6 bases). Germline CDR1 reads MGHRA; CDR2 reads YSYEKL. The length of the CDR3 is 13 residues. V was clipped by 4 bases and J by 9 bases, with 13 bases between them.